The 7 T cell receptor beta chains below come from one sample, sequenced in a study of identifying expanded T cells in peripheral blood (dated by TCRdb to about 2019). Preparation of the library involved the immunoSEQ multiplex PCR assay. In TCRdb, the immuneACCESS table is reduced to in-frame sequences with V and J assigned. These tables do not hold every clone; where another copy was compared, an unresolved V gene accounts for under half, and the others remain unexplained. This sample comprises approximately 50,000 clones, 82% of them detected only once. The top ten clones comprise 14% of the sample. Sequencing was carried out using blood. The source of these receptors is a person aged 18 to 75 in good health.

This clone was observed a few times. The rearrangement uses TRBV7-8 and TRBJ1-2, with 8 positions matching TRBD1. This CDR3 has 16 amino acids. In germline, CDR1 is SGHVS, CDR2 FQNEAQ. The V and J ends lost 3 bases and 4 bases, in that order; junction bases with no gene match: 10. CDR3 bases: TGTGCCAGCAGCTTCGCGAGGGACAGGAGCTTCTATGGCTACACCTTC. Translating it yields CASSFARDRSFYGYTF.

The rearrangement links TRBV6-1 to TRBJ2-1; D could derive from TRBD1 or TRBD2 (5 bases each). The CDR3 is made up of 14 amino acids. CDR1 MNHNS and CDR2 SASEGT come from the germline V gene. V lost 3 bases to trimming and J lost 12 bases, with 18 bases between them. CDR3 coding DNA: TGTGCCAGCAGTGAGGGGGACGTTCGGGCTAGGCAGTTCTTC. Protein sequence: CASSEGDVRARQFF.

The sample holds one count of this clone. The V gene is TRBV7-8, the J gene TRBJ1-4; 7 positions agree with TRBD1. Looked up from germline, CDR1 is SGHVS and CDR2 is FQNEAQ. With 1 base clipped from V and 11 bases from J, the junction kept 7 bases outside the gene matches. This CDR3 comprises 14 residues. The CDR3 sequence is CASSLDRGASKLFF. As DNA, the CDR3 is TGTGCCAGCAGCTTAGACAGGGGCGCTTCGAAACTGTTTTTT.

The rearrangement uses TRBV9 and TRBJ2-5; maybe TRBD2 (7 bases). V lost 4 bases and J 5 bases, leaving 15 bases between the germline ends. The CDR3 totals 14 residues. Germline V gene lookup returns CDR1 SGDLS and CDR2 YYNGEE. The CDR3 reads CASSPEGGMETQYF. CDR3 bases: TGTGCCAGCAGCCCAGAGGGGGGGATGGAGACCCAGTACTTC.

The chain has TRBV19 and TRBJ2-5; perhaps D is TRBD1 or TRBD2 (5 bases each). Germline assignment: CDR1 LNHDA and CDR2 SQIVND (reference sequence). There are 15 residues in the CDR3. V was shortened by 9 bases and J by 3 bases, with 20 bases between the two germline ends. The CDR3: CASRDRPWAEETQYF. For the CDR3, the DNA is TGTGCCAGCCGGGACCGCCCGTGGGCCGAAGAGACCCAGTACTTC.

V is TRBV7-3 and J is TRBJ2-3; TRBD2 is a possible D gene (6 bases). Trimming removed 5 bases from V and 1 base from J, with 13 bases in between. From germline, CDR1 is SGHTA and CDR2 FQGTGA. The CDR3 extends over 15 amino acids. The CDR3 sequence is CASSTATGGTDTQYF. The CDR3 nucleotides are TGTGCCAGCAGCACCGCAACGGGGGGCACAGATACGCAGTATTTT.

This clone has more than one count but fewer than ten. The chain uses TRBV18 and TRBJ1-1; tentatively, D is TRBD1 (6 bases). The germline CDR1 and CDR2 sequences are KGHSH and LQKENI. V lost 4 bases, J lost 5 bases, and 11 bases lay in between. The CDR3 totals 13 residues. This chain's CDR3 is CASSHLQGTEAFF. CDR3 in DNA: TGTGCCAGCTCACACTTACAGGGTACTGAAGCTTTCTTT.